Below are 21 T cell receptor beta chains sequenced from a single sample in a study of early T cells in non-severe SARS-CoV-2 infection. TCRdb reanalysed the 5' RACE reads using MiXCR and keeps one entry per CDR3 protein. The sample gives 35,000 to 45,000 distinct CDR3 sequences, almost 6% of which show up once; 7.6% is in the top ten. Sequencing was carried out using whole blood. The receptor source for this set is an adult who was a healthcare worker with PCR-confirmed SARS-CoV-2 infection or an uninfected control (not recorded which).

This clonotype was seen a handful of times. The chain links TRBV13 to TRBJ2-7, with D uncertain. The CDR3 covers 15 residues. Germline CDR1 reads PRHDT; CDR2 reads FYEKMQ (reference sequence). Trimming removed 4 bases from V and 1 base from J, with 14 bases in between. This CDR3 is CASSSPTGRSYEQYF. In nucleotides, the CDR3 is TGTGCCAGCAGCTCTCCGACGGGCCGGTCCTACGAGCAGTACTTC. Variable domain in full (rest from reference TRBV13 and TRBJ2-7): AAGVIQSPRHLIKEKRETATLKCYPIPRHDTVYWYQQGPGQDPQFLISFYEKMQSDKGSIPDRFSAQQFSDYHSELNMSSLELGDSALYFCASSSPTGRSYEQYFGPGTRLTVT.

This clonotype was counted many times. V and J are TRBV7-2 and TRBJ2-7; 7 bases fit TRBD1. CDR3 length equals 13 residues. Per germline, CDR1 SGHTA and CDR2 FQGNSA. V lost 5 bases and J lost 4; bases outside the gene matches: 5. The CDR3, as DNA: TGTGCCAGCAGCCCGACAGGGAAGTACGAGCAGTACTTC. Translated: CASSPTGKYEQYF.

This clonotype was counted ten times or more. The chain uses TRBV29-1 and TRBJ2-5; TRBD1 is a possible D gene (5 bases). This CDR3 spans 16 amino acids. The germline V and J ends were trimmed by 2 bases and 1 base, with 17 bases remaining between them. Germline V gene lookup returns CDR1 SQVTM and CDR2 ANQGSEA. CDR3 sequence (DNA): TGCAGCGTTGAACGCTCTAGGGTGGGGCGCCAAGAGACCCAGTACTTC. Amino acids: CSVERSRVGRQETQYF.

This clonotype was detected ten times or more. The CDR3 DNA reads as TGTGCCAGCTCACCACCGATTCGAACAGGGCAGAACACTGAAGCTTTCTTT. It is translated as CASSPPIRTGQNTEAFF. The V and J genes are TRBV18 and TRBJ1-1; a possible D gene is TRBD1 (6 bases). V was clipped by 0 bases and J by 1 base, with 15 bases between them. The CDR3 extends over 17 amino acids. Per germline, CDR1 KGHSH and CDR2 LQKENI.

This clonotype was counted at least ten times. This chain connects TRBV20-1 to TRBJ2-5, with no clear D. Germline CDR1 DFQATT, CDR2 SNEGSKA (reference sequence). Trimming left V 1 base short and J 1 base short, with 7 bases between. The CDR3 runs 13 residues. The CDR3 nucleotides read TGCAGTGCTAGAGTTGGGCCCCAAGAGACCCAGTACTTC. Protein: CSARVGPQETQYF.

This clonotype was found a few times. The rearrangement links TRBV18 to TRBJ2-7, with 8 bases that match TRBD2. Trimming cost V 3 bases and J 3 bases; bases outside gene matches: 4. This CDR3 has 14 amino acids. In germline, CDR1 is KGHSH, CDR2 LQKENI. The DNA of the CDR3 is TGTGCCAGCTCACCCTCGGGACTAGTCTACGAGCAGTACTTC. Residues: CASSPSGLVYEQYF.

This clonotype was seen only a few times. The rearrangement uses TRBV19 and TRBJ1-5; TRBD1 might be the D (5 bases). The length of the CDR3 is 14 residues. V lost 6 bases, J lost 9 bases, and 18 bases lay in between. Germline-derived CDR1 and CDR2 are LNHDA and SQIVND (reference sequence). The CDR3 loop is CASSIGTLNTPQHF. The CDR3 nucleotides read TGTGCCAGTAGCATCGGGACCCTTAATACGCCCCAGCATTTT. The full variable domain, in which reference TRBV19 and TRBJ1-5 provide the parts outside the CDR3, is DGGITQSPKYLFRKEGQNVTLSCEQNLNHDAMYWYRQDPGQGLRLIYYSQIVNDFQKGDIAEGYSVSREKKESFPLTVTSAQKNPTAFYLCASSIGTLNTPQHFGDGTRLSIL.

Many counts were recorded for this clonotype. CDR3 coding DNA: TGTGCCAGCAGCCGCTCCGCCCAGGGAAGCAATCAGCCCCAGCATTTT. It yields the protein CASSRSAQGSNQPQHF. V gene TRBV12-3 or TRBV12-4 combines with J gene TRBJ1-5; weak D call: TRBD1 (5 bases). The CDR3 extends over 16 amino acids. Trimming left V 6 bases short and J 1 base short, with 16 bases between.

This clonotype was recorded at least ten times. DNA for the CDR3: TGCGCCAGCAGCTTGGTGGAGCCACACAATGAGCAGTTCTTC. This gives the protein CASSLVEPHNEQFF. This rearrangement joins TRBV5-1 to TRBJ2-1; no firm D call. The CDR3 sequence is 14 residues long. The germline V gene has CDR1 SGHRS and CDR2 YFSETQ. Trimming shortened V by 0 bases and J by 5 bases, and 9 bases separated the two germline ends.

This clonotype was picked up many times. The gene calls are TRBV19 and TRBJ2-1; 7 bases align to TRBD2. The CDR3 totals 13 residues. Germline V gene data show CDR1 as LNHDA and CDR2 as SQIVND (reference sequence). The V gene end was trimmed by 9 bases and the J gene end by 3 bases; junction bases not matched to a gene: 5. The CDR3 region has the DNA TGTGCCAGCCGGGGGAGGGGCTACAATGAGCAGTTCTTC. Translation: CASRGRGYNEQFF. The entire variable domain, with the rest obtained from reference TRBV19 and TRBJ2-1, is as follows: DGGITQSPKYLFRKEGQNVTLSCEQNLNHDAMYWYRQDPGQGLRLIYYSQIVNDFQKGDIAEGYSVSREKKESFPLTVTSAQKNPTAFYLCASRGRGYNEQFFGPGTRLTVL.

This clonotype has ten or more counts. The V call is TRBV27, the J call TRBJ2-6, with a possible D match to TRBD1 (6 bases). Germline-derived CDR1 and CDR2 are MNHEY and SMNVEV (reference sequence). CDR3 length: 16 amino acids. Trimming cost V 3 bases and J 4 bases, with 13 bases left between them. CDR3 amino acids: CASSFSTGFGANVLTF. In DNA form, the CDR3 reads TGTGCCAGCAGTTTTAGTACAGGGTTCGGGGCCAACGTCCTGACTTTC.

This clonotype occurred a few times. The chain uses TRBV20-1 and TRBJ1-2; no reliable D call. V lost 1 base, J lost 5 bases, and 11 bases lay in between. This CDR3 contains 13 residues. Germline V lookup: CDR1 DFQATT, CDR2 SNEGSKA (reference sequence). The CDR3 is CSARVGGPYGYTF. DNA of the CDR3: TGCAGTGCTAGAGTAGGCGGACCATATGGCTACACCTTC.

In this sample, this clonotype turned up a few times. V usage is TRBV6-1 and J usage is TRBJ2-3; 10 nucleotides match TRBD1. The V gene's germline CDR1 is MNHNS and CDR2 SASEGT. This CDR3 contains 15 residues. The ends lost 8 bases at V and 2 bases at J; junction bases unmatched: 7. CDR3 region: CASRSGQGNTDTQYF. The CDR3 region has the DNA TGTGCCAGCCGGTCGGGACAGGGGAACACAGATACGCAGTATTTT.

V is TRBV19 and J is TRBJ1-6, with TRBD1 as a possible D gene (6 bases). Germline V CDR1 and CDR2: LNHDA, SQIVND (reference sequence). Trimming removed 5 bases from V and 0 bases from J, with 8 bases in between. There are 15 residues in the CDR3. The CDR3 spells CASSPTGSYNSPLHF. CDR3 DNA: TGTGCCAGTAGTCCGACAGGCTCCTATAATTCACCCCTCCACTTT.

The chain couples TRBV2 to TRBJ2-5, with no clear D. With 3 bases removed from V and 5 bases from J, the gap between germline ends came to 4 bases. Per the germline V gene, CDR1 is SNHLY and CDR2 is FYNNEI. This CDR3 region has 11 residues. The DNA of the CDR3 is TGTGCCAGCAGTGATTGGGAGACCCAGTACTTC. It specifies CASSDWETQYF.

This clonotype has a count of ten or more. This chain connects TRBV12-5 to TRBJ2-7, with D possibly TRBD2 on 5 matching bases. Per the germline V gene, CDR1 is LGHNT and CDR2 is FRNRAP. The ends were cut back, 0 bases at V and 1 base at J, with 19 bases in the middle. The CDR3 sequence is 18 residues long. CDR3: CASGLVLTKLAGSYEQYF. In DNA, the CDR3 is TGTGCTAGTGGTTTGGTACTTACCAAGCTAGCTGGATCCTACGAGCAGTACTTC.

In this sample, this clonotype turned up many times. The chain recombines TRBV21-1 with TRBJ2-2; the D call in the table, TRBD2, was not verified against the DNA. TRBV21-1 is listed as a pseudogene. The CDR3 spans 18 residues. The CDR3 is CASSNGLAGDQNTGELFF. The CDR3 coding sequence is TGTGCCAGCAGCAACGGACTAGCGGGGGATCAGAACACCGGGGAGCTGTTTTTT.

This clonotype was counted at least ten times. V and J are TRBV29-1 and TRBJ1-1; 7 bases align to TRBD1. The CDR3 sequence is 12 residues long. V lost 7 bases to trimming and J lost 1 base; unmatched junction nucleotides: 3. Germline V gene lookup returns CDR1 SQVTM and CDR2 ANQGSEA. The CDR3 loop is CSGRTGNTEAFF. In DNA, the CDR3 is TGCAGCGGTCGGACAGGGAACACTGAAGCTTTCTTT. Using reference TRBV29-1 and TRBJ1-1 for the parts outside the CDR3, the full variable domain is SAVISQKPSRDICQRGTSLTIQCQVDSQVTMMFWYRQQPGQSLTLIATANQGSEATYESGFVIDKFPISRPNLTFSTLTVSNMSPEDSSIYLCSGRTGNTEAFFGQGTRLTVV.

This clonotype appeared many times. Because the CDR3's place on the DNA is in doubt, the DNA is left out and the CDR3 is given as listed by TCRdb. The chain joins TRBV29-1 to TRBJ2-7; the listed D gene, TRBD2, was not tested against the DNA. The CDR3 comprises 17 residues, both ends counted. Germline V gene lookup returns CDR1 SQVTM and CDR2 ANQGSEA. CDR3 amino acids: CSVGPGLARGAGAEQYF.

This clonotype was seen repeatedly, ten times or more. The genes are TRBV9 and TRBJ2-7; 7 bases map to TRBD2. This CDR3 contains 14 residues. J was trimmed by 0 bases and V by 4 bases; bases with no gene match: 4. Germline V gene sequence: CDR1 SGDLS, CDR2 YYNGEE. The DNA of the CDR3 is TGTGCCAGCAGCTTACGGGGGGACTCCTACGAGCAGTACTTC. Protein product: CASSLRGDSYEQYF. The full variable domain, in which reference TRBV9 and TRBJ2-7 provide the parts outside the CDR3, is DSGVTQTPKHLITATGQRVTLRCSPRSGDLSVYWYQQSLDQGLQFLIQYYNGEERAKGNILERFSAQQFPDLHSELNLSSLELGDSALYFCASSLRGDSYEQYFGPGTRLTVT.

The chain has TRBV7-2 and TRBJ2-4; 7 nucleotides match TRBD2. The CDR3 runs to 16 residues. From germline, CDR1 is SGHTA and CDR2 FQGNSA. The V and J ends lost 0 bases and 1 base, in that order; junction bases with no gene match: 3. In nucleotides, the CDR3 is TGTGCCAGCAGCTTAGCGGGAGGGAACGCCAAAAACATTCAGTACTTC. This codes for CASSLAGGNAKNIQYF.